Sequencing of this TCR beta chain was carried out in a study of radiotherapy plus CTLA-4 blockade in lung cancer listed by TCRdb under 2018. Background on the whole study: Objective responses occurred in approximately 19% of enrolled patients, and 30% to 35% achieved disease control.

Receptors were amplified or captured by the immunoSEQ multiplex PCR assay. Drawn from immuneACCESS, this table holds only the in-frame rearrangements with V and J called that TCRdb kept. Clones are partly lost; checked studies trace under half to an unresolved V gene and leave the rest unexplained. The sample includes roughly 98,000 clones, with more than 75% observed a single time. Around 3.5% of the sample is held by the ten biggest clonotypes. This clone was counted a single time. Its cognate antigen has yet to be identified. Base-call qualities are not available, and no considerably larger clone is one nucleotide away. The paper's findings and limits, for the study overall: TCR clones derived from tumors expanded in peripheral blood after treatment with radiotherapy and ipilimumab. The strongest predictors of response were reported to be early dynamic shifts in blood T cell clones along with a rise in serum interferon-beta following radiation.

The germline V end is reduced by 4 bases and the J end by 7 bases; junction bases left unmatched: 8. Via the germline V gene (reference sequence), CDR1 is SGHNT and CDR2 YYREEE. The CDR3 has 16 amino acids, counting the end cysteine and phenylalanine. Only the CDR3 DNA is retained, 48 bases long and in frame from the first base. In this study, focal radiation therapy paired with CTLA-4 blockade (ipilimumab) was tested in patients who had chemo-refractory metastatic non-small-cell lung cancer. Recombination joined TRBV5-4 with TRBJ2-3; the junction holds 14 bases that match TRBD2. This TCR derives from a human donor with non-small cell lung cancer who had a partial response to radiotherapy plus ipilimumab. The starting material was peripheral blood, obtained from a patient treated with radiotherapy plus ipilimumab. The DNA reads as follows: TGTGCCAGCAGCCCGGGACTAGCGGGAGCGGTGAATACGCAGTATTTT. It specifies CASSPGLAGAVNTQYF.